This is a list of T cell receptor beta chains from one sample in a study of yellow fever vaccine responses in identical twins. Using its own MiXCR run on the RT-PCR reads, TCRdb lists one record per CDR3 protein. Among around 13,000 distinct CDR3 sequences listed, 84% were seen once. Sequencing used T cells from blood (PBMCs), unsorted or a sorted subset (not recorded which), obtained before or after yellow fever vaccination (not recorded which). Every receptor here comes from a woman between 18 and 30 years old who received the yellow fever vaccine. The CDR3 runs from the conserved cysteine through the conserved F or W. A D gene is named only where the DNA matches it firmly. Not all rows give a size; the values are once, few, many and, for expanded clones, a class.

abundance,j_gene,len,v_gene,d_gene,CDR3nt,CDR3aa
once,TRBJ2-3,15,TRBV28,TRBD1,TGTGCCAGCAGCCACGACAGGGCGAGCACAGATACGCAGTATTTT,CASSHDRASTDTQYF
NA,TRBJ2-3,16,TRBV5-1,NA,TGCGCCAGCAATTTGATGGGACTCTCGCCTGGGGATACGCAGTATTTT,CASNLMGLSPGDTQYF
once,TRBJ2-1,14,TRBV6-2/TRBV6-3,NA,TGTGCCAGCGGAGGTTCAGCCCTAAGAAATGAGCAGTTCTTC,CASGGSALRNEQFF
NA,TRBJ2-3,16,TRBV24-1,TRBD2,TGTGCCACCAGTGATAAAGGGACTACCGGGCGGGATACGCAGTATTTT,CATSDKGTTGRDTQYF
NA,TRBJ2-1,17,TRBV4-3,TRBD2,TGCGCCAGCAGCCAAGAATTGGTGCGGGAGGCCTACAATGAGCAGTTCTTC,CASSQELVREAYNEQFF
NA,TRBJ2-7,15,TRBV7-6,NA,TGTGCCAGCAGCTTAGGTGGGCTAGCGAGCTACGAGCAGTACTTC,CASSLGGLASYEQYF
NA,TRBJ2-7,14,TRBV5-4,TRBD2,TGTGCCAGCAGGTTGAGCGGGGGGGCCCCCGAGCAGTACTTC,CASRLSGGAPEQYF
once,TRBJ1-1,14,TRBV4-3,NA,TGCGCCAGCAGCCAAGATAGGGTCTACACTGAAGCTTTCTTT,CASSQDRVYTEAFF
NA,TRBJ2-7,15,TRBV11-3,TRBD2,TGTGCCAGCAGTCTATCTAGCGGGAGTCTAAACGAGCAGTACTTC,CASSLSSGSLNEQYF
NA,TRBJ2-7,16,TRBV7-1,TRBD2,TGTGCCAGCAGCACAATGGGACTAGCGGGAGCGTACGAGCAGTACTTC,CASSTMGLAGAYEQYF
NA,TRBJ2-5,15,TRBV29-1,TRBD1,TGCAGCGTTGAAGGCCGCGACAGGGCAGGGGAGACCCAGTACTTC,CSVEGRDRAGETQYF
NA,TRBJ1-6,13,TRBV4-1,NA,TGCGCCAGCAGAAACGAGCTTGATTCACCCCTCCACTTT,CASRNELDSPLHF
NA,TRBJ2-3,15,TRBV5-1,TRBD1,TGCGCCAGCAGCTCCCGGACAGGGGGCACAGATACGCAGTATTTT,CASSSRTGGTDTQYF
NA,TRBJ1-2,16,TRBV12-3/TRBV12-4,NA,TGTGCCAGCAGGACCGCGAAGGACAGTGTAAACTATGGCTACACCTTC,CASRTAKDSVNYGYTF
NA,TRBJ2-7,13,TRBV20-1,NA,TGCAGTGCTAGAGTACTAACGTACTACGAGCAGTACTTC,CSARVLTYYEQYF
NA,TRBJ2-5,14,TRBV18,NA,TGTGCCAGCTCAACACTGACAGACCAAGAGACCCAGTACTTC,CASSTLTDQETQYF
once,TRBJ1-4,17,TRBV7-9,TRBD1,TGTGCCAGCAGCTTACCACGACAGGGGGGATCTAATGAAAAACTGTTTTTT,CASSLPRQGGSNEKLFF
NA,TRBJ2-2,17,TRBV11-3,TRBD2,TGTGCCAGCAGCTTAGTTGGAGGGGGACTAGCGACCGGGGAGCTGTTTTTT,CASSLVGGGLATGELFF
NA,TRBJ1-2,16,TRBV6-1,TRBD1,TGTGCCAGCAGTGAAGCCGGGACAGGGTGGAACTATGGCTACACCTTC,CASSEAGTGWNYGYTF
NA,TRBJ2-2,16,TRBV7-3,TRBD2,TGTGCCAGCAGCTTATTGGGAGGGGCCGTTGCCGGGGAGCTGTTTTTT,CASSLLGGAVAGELFF
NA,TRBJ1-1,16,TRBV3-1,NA,TGTGCCAGCAGCAAGGACGGGGGAGGCATGAACACTGAAGCTTTCTTT,CASSKDGGGMNTEAFF
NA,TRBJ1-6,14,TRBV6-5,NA,TGTGCCAGCAGTTTCACAGGGAGTAATTCACCCCTCCACTTT,CASSFTGSNSPLHF
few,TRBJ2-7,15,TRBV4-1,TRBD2,TGCGCCAGCAGCCCGGGACTAGCGGGGGGTTACGAGCAGTACTTC,CASSPGLAGGYEQYF
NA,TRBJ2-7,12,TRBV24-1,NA,TGTGCCACCAGTGACATGAGCTACGAGCAGTACTTC,CATSDMSYEQYF
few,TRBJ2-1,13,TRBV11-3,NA,TGTGCCAGCAAACGCGACGGGAGTTTTGAGCAGTTCTTC,CASKRDGSFEQFF
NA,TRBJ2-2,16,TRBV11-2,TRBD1,TGTGCCAGCAGGGGGAGGACAGGGGCAAACACCGGGGAGCTGTTTTTT,CASRGRTGANTGELFF
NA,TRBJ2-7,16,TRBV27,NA,TGTGCCAGCAGTTTCGTCGGGACGGACCTCTCCTACGAGCAGTACTTC,CASSFVGTDLSYEQYF
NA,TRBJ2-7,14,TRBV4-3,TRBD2,TGCGCCAGCAGCCAAGGTAGCGGGTCCTACGAGCAGTACTTC,CASSQGSGSYEQYF
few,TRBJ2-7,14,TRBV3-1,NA,TGTGCCAGCAGCCAAGCTGGGGCCGCCTACGAGCAGTACTTC,CASSQAGAAYEQYF
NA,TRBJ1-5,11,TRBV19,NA,TGTGCCAGTAGCCAAAATCAGCCCCAGCATTTT,CASSQNQPQHF
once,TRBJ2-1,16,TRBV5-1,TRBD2,TGCGCCAGCAGCTTGCAGGGCGGTAGCGGGAGTAGTGAGCAGTTCTTC,CASSLQGGSGSSEQFF
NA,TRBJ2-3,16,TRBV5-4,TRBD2,TGTGCCAGCAGTGATCCGGGACTAGCGGGATGGGATACGCAGTATTTT,CASSDPGLAGWDTQYF
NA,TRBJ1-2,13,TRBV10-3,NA,TGTGCCATCAGAGCAGGGACACGGTATGGCTACACCTTC,CAIRAGTRYGYTF
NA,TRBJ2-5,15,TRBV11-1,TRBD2,TGTGCCAGCAGTCCCTCGGGGGGGCTACAAGAGACCCAGTACTTC,CASSPSGGLQETQYF
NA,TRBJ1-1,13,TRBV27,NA,TGTGCCAGCAGTTTATTCGGCGACACTGAAGCTTTCTTT,CASSLFGDTEAFF
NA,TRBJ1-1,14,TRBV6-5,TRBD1,TGTGCCAGCAGTTACGGGACAGGGACCACTGAAGCTTTCTTT,CASSYGTGTTEAFF
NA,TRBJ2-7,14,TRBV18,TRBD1,TGTGCCAGCTCAACGCAGGACAGGGCCTACGAGCAGTACTTC,CASSTQDRAYEQYF
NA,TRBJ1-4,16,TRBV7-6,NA,TGTGCCAGCAGCCCTCGTTCAGGGGCAACTAATGAAAAACTGTTTTTT,CASSPRSGATNEKLFF
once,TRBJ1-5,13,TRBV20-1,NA,TGCAGTGCTAGTGCAGGGCACAATCAGCCCCAGCATTTT,CSASAGHNQPQHF
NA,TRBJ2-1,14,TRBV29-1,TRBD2,TGCAGCACCTCCCGAGCGGGAGGAAGGAATGAGCAGTTCTTC,CSTSRAGGRNEQFF
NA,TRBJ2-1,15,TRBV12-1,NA,TGTGCCAGCAGCTTAGCGGGGGCCCCCTACAATGAGCAGTTCTTC,CASSLAGAPYNEQFF
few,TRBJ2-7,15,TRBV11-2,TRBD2,TGTGCCAGCAGCTTGGATCTAGCGGGAGTCTACGAGCAGTACTTC,CASSLDLAGVYEQYF